This TCR beta chain comes out of a study of shared clonotypes between healthy human individuals. On the study more broadly: Researchers assigned three CD4 naive, three CD4 memory, two CD8 naive and one CD8 memory plate to each donor.

Points from the study as a whole: The sharing of 5% to 6.5% of naive CD4 clonotypes was seen across several donors. Only blood samples were collected, and tissue repertoires likely differ.

V was cut by 4 bases and J by 0 bases, with 15 bases left in between. CDR1 is PRHDT and CDR2 is FYEKMQ in the germline V gene (reference sequence). CDR3 size: 16 residues. Samples underwent the assay at deep level. Measured with immunoSEQ multiplex PCR; TCRdb has only the in-frame clones, and not every one. Of roughly 2 million clones in the sample, about 94% were seen once. This clone is a singleton in its sample. The antigen is unknown. CD8 cells regarded as naive lacked CD45RO, were positively chosen for CCR7, and omitted terminally differentiated effector memory CD45RA+ cells. The chain recombines TRBV13 with TRBJ1-2; a weak D match, TRBD1 (5 bases). The sequenced sample was naive CD8+ T cells sorted from blood. The sequence was collected from a man younger than 30 in good health. CDR3 bases: TGTGCCAGCAGCTCACGTTCAGGGATAGCTAACTATGGCTACACCTTC. Residues: CASSSRSGIANYGYTF. Complete variable domain (other parts from reference TRBV13 and TRBJ1-2): AAGVIQSPRHLIKEKRETATLKCYPIPRHDTVYWYQQGPGQDPQFLISFYEKMQSDKGSIPDRFSAQQFSDYHSELNMSSLELGDSALYFCASSSRSGIANYGYTFGSGTRLTVV.